One TCR beta chain is described in this entry. The antigen is not known. This sample stems from a study of monozygotic twins with inflammatory bowel disease. Whole-study findings and limits: Twin pairs that were concordant did not differ from discordant pairs in repertoire similarity, possibly from limited power. IBD patients shared fewer clonotypes with others than healthy twins, especially with disease activity.

Germline values: CDR1 SGHAT, CDR2 FQNNGV. CDR3 length: 14 residues. TCRdb re-called the 5' RACE reads and catalogs CDR3 proteins one per entry, DNA excluded. The sample shows about 210,000 distinct CDR3 sequences, and approximately 1.5% sits with its ten largest clones. The chain has TRBV11-2 and TRBJ1-6; TCRdb proposes TRBD1, but this gene call is untestable without DNA. Sequences were obtained from blood. This sequence was found in a human donor with ulcerative colitis or Crohn's disease, or a healthy co-twin of an affected twin (not recorded which). The CDR3 sequence: CASSLGHTNSPLHF.